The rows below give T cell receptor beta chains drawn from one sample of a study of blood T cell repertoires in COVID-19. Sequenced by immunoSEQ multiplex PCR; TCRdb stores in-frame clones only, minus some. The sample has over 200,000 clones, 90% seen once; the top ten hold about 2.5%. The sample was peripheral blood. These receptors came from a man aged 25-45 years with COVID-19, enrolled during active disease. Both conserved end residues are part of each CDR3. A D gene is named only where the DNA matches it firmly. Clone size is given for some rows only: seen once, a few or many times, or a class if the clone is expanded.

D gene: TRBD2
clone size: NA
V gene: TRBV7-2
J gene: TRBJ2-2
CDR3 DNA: TGTGCCAGCAGCTCCCCCCTAGCGGGAGTTGGCACCGGGGAGCTGTTTTTT
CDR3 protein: CASSSPLAGVGTGELFF

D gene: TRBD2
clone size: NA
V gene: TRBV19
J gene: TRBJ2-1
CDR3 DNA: TGTGCCAGTAGTATACGAGCGGGGGGCCTCTCCTACAATGAGCAGTTCTTC
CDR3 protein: CASSIRAGGLSYNEQFF

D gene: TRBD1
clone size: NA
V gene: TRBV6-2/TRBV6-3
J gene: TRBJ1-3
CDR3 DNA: TGTGCCAGCAGTCGTGGGACAGCTGGAAACACCATATATTTT
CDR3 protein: CASSRGTAGNTIYF

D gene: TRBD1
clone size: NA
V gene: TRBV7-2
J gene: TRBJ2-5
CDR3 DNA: TGTGCCAGCAGCGACCGGGACAGGGGCTTGGAGGGGACCCAGTACTTC
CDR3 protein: CASSDRDRGLEGTQYF

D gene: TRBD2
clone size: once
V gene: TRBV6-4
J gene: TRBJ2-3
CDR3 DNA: TGTGCCAGCAGTGAGAGCGGGGGCCCCACAGATACGCAGTATTTT
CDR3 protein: CASSESGGPTDTQYF

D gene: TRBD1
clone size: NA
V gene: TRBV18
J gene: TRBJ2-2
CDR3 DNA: TGTGCCAGCTCACCACGACAGGGGATTGGGACCGGGGAGCTGTTTTTT
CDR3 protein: CASSPRQGIGTGELFF

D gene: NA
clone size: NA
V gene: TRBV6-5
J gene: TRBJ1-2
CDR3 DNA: TGTGCCAGCGGTTTCCCCGGGACTGGCTATGGCTACACCTTC
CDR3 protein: CASGFPGTGYGYTF

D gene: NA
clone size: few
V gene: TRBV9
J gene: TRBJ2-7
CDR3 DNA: TGTGCCAGCAGCGCCAACTCCTACGAGCAGTACTTC
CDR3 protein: CASSANSYEQYF

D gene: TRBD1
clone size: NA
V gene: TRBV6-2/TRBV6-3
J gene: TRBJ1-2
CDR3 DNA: TGTGCCAGCAGTTATAATCCGGGACAGGCTGACTATGGCTACACCTTC
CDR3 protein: CASSYNPGQADYGYTF

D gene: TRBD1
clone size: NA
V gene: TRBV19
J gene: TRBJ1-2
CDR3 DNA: TGTGCCAGTACCAAGACCGGGACAGGTCTTCTCCTCAACTATGGCTACACCTTC
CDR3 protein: CASTKTGTGLLLNYGYTF

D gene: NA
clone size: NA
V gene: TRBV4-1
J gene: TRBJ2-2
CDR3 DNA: TGCGCCAGCAGCCAAGAATGGCAACCGAACACCGGGGAGCTGTTTTTT
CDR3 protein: CASSQEWQPNTGELFF

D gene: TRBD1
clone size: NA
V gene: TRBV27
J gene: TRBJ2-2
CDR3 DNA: TGTGCCAGCAGTATTACGACAGGGATAAACACCGGGGAGCTGTTTTTT
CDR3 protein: CASSITTGINTGELFF

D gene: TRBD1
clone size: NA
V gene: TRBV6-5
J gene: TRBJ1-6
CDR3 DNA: TGTGCCAGCAGCCGGACAGGGGTTGGGTCACCCCTCCACTTT
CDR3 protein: CASSRTGVGSPLHF

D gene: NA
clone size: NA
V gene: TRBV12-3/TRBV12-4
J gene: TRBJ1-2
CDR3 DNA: TGTGCCAGCACCTCGAGGTTTGAGTATGGCTACACCTTC
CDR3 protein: CASTSRFEYGYTF

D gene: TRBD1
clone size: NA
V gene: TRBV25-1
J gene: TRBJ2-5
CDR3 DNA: TGTGCCAGCTCCCGGGACAGGGGGCCCCAAGAGACCCAGTACTTC
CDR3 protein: CASSRDRGPQETQYF

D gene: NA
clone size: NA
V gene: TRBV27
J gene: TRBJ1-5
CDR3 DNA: TGTGCCAGCAGTTCCATCAATCAGCCCCAGCATTTT
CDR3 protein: CASSSINQPQHF

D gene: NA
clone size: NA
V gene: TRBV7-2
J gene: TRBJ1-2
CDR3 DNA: TGTGCCAGCAGCTTAGATGGAGGGGCCTATTATGGCTACACCTTC
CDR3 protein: CASSLDGGAYYGYTF

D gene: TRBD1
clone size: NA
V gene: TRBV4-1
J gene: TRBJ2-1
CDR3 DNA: TGCGCCAGCAGCCAATTTTCGACAGGGGGCTCGGATGAGCAGTTCTTC
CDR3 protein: CASSQFSTGGSDEQFF

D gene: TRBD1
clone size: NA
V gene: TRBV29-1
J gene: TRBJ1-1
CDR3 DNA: TGCAGCGTACAAATCAGGGGGCTGAACGCACCGAACACTGAAGCTTTCTTT
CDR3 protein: CSVQIRGLNAPNTEAFF

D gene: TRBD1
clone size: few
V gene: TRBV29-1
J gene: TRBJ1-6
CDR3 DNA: TGCAGCGTACGGACAGGGACAGGGTCACCCCTCCACTTT
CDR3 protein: CSVRTGTGSPLHF

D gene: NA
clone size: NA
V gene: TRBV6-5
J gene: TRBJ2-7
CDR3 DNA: TGTGCCAGCGGACGGGCAGGGAGGTACGAGCAGTACTTC
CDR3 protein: CASGRAGRYEQYF

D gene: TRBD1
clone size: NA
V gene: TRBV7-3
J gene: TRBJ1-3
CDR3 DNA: TGTGCCAGCAGCTTACATGGGACAGGCCGGGGTAACACCATATATTTT
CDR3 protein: CASSLHGTGRGNTIYF

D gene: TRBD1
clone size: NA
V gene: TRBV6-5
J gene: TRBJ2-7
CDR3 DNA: TGTGCCAGCAGTTACTCGACAGGGAAGTACGAGCAGTACTTC
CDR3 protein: CASSYSTGKYEQYF

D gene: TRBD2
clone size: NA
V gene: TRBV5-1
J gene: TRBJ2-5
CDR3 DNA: TGCGCCAGCAGTACGACTAGCGGGACCCCTGAGTACTTC
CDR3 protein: CASSTTSGTPEYF

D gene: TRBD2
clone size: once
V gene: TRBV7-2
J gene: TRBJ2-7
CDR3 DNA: TGTGCCAGCAGCCTTCGGACTAGCGTCAACTACGAGCAGTACTTC
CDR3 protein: CASSLRTSVNYEQYF

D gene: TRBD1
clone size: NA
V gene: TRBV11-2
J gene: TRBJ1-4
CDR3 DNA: TGTGCCAGCAGCCGGCCCGGGACAGGGGGCGAAAAACTGTTTTTT
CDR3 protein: CASSRPGTGGEKLFF

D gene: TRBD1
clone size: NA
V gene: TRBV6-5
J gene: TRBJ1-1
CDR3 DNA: TGTGCCAGCAGTTACGACAGGGGTTTCACTGAAGCTTTCTTT
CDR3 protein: CASSYDRGFTEAFF

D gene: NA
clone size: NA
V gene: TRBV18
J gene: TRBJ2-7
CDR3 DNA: TGTGCCAGCTCGCAAACCGACATTTACGAGCAGTACTTC
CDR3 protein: CASSQTDIYEQYF

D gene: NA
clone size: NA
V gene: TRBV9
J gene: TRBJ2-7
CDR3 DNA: TGTGCCAGCAGCTACCTTCCAGGCCCCCCAAGTTACGAGCAGTACTTC
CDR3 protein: CASSYLPGPPSYEQYF

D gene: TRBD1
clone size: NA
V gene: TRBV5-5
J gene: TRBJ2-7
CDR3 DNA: TGTGCCAGCAGCTTGGGTTGGAGGACAGGGCCGGTCTACGAGCAGTACTTC
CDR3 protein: CASSLGWRTGPVYEQYF